The 4 T cell receptor beta chains presented below share a single source sample, sequenced in a study of blood T cell repertoires in COVID-19. Clones were sequenced by immunoSEQ multiplex PCR, and TCRdb holds only the in-frame ones, with some missing. This table holds about 210,000 clones, around 83% found once. Sequenced input: peripheral blood. Every receptor here comes from a man aged 45-65 years with active or convalescent COVID-19.

This chain uses TRBV7-9 with TRBJ1-2, with D hard to call. Germline lookup yields CDR1 SEHNR and CDR2 FQNEAQ (reference sequence). This CDR3 is 13 amino acids long. Between the trimmed V and J ends, which lost 6 bases and 6 bases, there was a span of 14 bases. The CDR3 DNA reads as TGTGCCAGCAGTCCAGTGGGCGTGGATGGCTACACCTTC. It codes for CASSPVGVDGYTF.

J is TRBJ2-5 and V is TRBV6-5; tentatively, D is TRBD2 (5 bases). The CDR3 runs 14 residues. Germline V lookup: CDR1 MNHEY, CDR2 SVGAGI. The V gene lost 0 bases and the J gene lost 1 base, with 6 bases spanning the gap. CDR3 residues: CASSYSGVQETQYF. As DNA, the CDR3 is TGTGCCAGCAGTTACTCCGGGGTCCAAGAGACCCAGTACTTC.

CDR3 DNA: TGTGCCAGCAGCTTAGTTTTAGAGGGTTGGTATGGCTACACCTTC. Translated, it gives CASSLVLEGWYGYTF. The chain carries TRBV11-2 and TRBJ1-2; unclear D gene. CDR3 length: 15 amino acids. Between the trimmed V and J ends, which lost 1 base and 5 bases, there was a span of 14 bases. CDR1 is SGHAT and CDR2 is FQNNGV in the germline V gene. Using reference TRBV11-2 and TRBJ1-2 for the parts outside the CDR3, the full variable domain is EAGVAQSPRYKIIEKRQSVAFWCNPISGHATLYWYQQILGQGPKLLIQFQNNGVVDDSQLPKDRFSAERLKGVDSTLKIQPAKLEDSAVYLCASSLVLEGWYGYTFGSGTRLTVV.

The CDR3 sequence: CASSLGRQSKSETQYF. The DNA for the CDR3 is TGTGCCAGCAGCTTGGGTAGACAGTCAAAGTCGGAGACCCAGTACTTC. V is TRBV5-8 and J is TRBJ2-5; D is possibly TRBD1 (5 bases). Germline-derived CDR1 and CDR2 are SGHTS and YDEGEE. The V end lost 0 bases, the J end lost 5 bases, and 17 bases lay between the germline ends. The CDR3 is 16 residues long.